This TCR beta chain came from a study of spatial heterogeneity in lung cancer. In the study overall: Consistently, beta-chain sequences turned up in larger numbers than alpha-chain sequences did. Combinations of a unique TCR and a UMI were tallied in raw reads, and on average each appeared more than ten times.

Specified time point: sample taken at primary tumor resection. Sequencing was performed on whole RNA extracted from tumor and nontumor lung tissue, or from frozen PBMC, and the material was left unsorted. Study conclusions and caveats: Compared with follow-up, resection was when ubiquitous expanded tumor TCRs appeared in blood more.

This clonotype showed up many times. Its antigen is unknown. TCRdb re-called the 5' RACE reads through MiXCR, storing one row per CDR3 protein. In the table there are under 100,000 distinct CDR3 sequences, roughly 8.7% of which are singletons. The source was PBMCs, collected at surgery. The receptor was derived from a male donor with early-stage non-small cell lung cancer.

The DNA for the CDR3 is TGTGCCAGCAGCTTAGATTCTGGGGGACAGCCCCAGCATTTT. It yields the protein CASSLDSGGQPQHF. The V and J genes are TRBV7-2 and TRBJ1-5, with D possibly being TRBD1 (5 bases). The CDR3 loop spans 14 amino acids. Germline lookup yields CDR1 SGHTA and CDR2 FQGNSA. The V and J ends lost 1 base and 7 bases respectively, with 11 bases between them.